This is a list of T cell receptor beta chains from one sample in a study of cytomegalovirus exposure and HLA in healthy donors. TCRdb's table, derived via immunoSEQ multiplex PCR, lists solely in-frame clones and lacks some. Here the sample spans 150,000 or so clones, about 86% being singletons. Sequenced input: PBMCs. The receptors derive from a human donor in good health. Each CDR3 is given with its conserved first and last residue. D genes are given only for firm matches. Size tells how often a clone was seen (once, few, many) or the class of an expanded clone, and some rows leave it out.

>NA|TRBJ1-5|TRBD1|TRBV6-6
TGTGCCAGCTACGGACAGGGCTCGAATCAGCCCCAGCATTTT
CASYGQGSNQPQHF
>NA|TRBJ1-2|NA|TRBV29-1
TGCAGCGTTGGCGAGGCGACGGAGCTTTATGGCTACACCTTC
CSVGEATELYGYTF
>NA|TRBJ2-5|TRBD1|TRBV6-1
TGTGCCAGCAGTGATCCCAGGGGGCTACAAGAGACCCAGTACTTC
CASSDPRGLQETQYF
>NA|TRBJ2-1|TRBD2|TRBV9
TGTGCCAGCAGCCCCTTCGGGGGGTTGCAGTTCTTC
CASSPFGGLQFF
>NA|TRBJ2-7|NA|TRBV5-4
TGTGCCAGCAGCTTGGTGGGAGTTGGGTCCTACGAGCAGTACTTC
CASSLVGVGSYEQYF
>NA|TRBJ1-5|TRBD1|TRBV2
TGTGCCAGCAGTGGTGGACAGGGGAGCAATCAGCCCCAGCATTTT
CASSGGQGSNQPQHF
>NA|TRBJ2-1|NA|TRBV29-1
TGCAGCGTCGAGGGGGGGGCAGTATCCTACAATGAGCAGTTCTTC
CSVEGGAVSYNEQFF
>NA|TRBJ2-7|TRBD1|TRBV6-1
TGTGCCAGCCGGGACAGATTATACGAGCAGTACTTC
CASRDRLYEQYF
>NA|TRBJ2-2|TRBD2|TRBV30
TGTGCCTGGAATGAACGCGGGAGAGGAACCGGGGAGCTGTTTTTT
CAWNERGRGTGELFF
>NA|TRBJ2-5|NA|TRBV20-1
TGCAGTGCTGAAAAGCCAGAGACCCAGTACTTC
CSAEKPETQYF
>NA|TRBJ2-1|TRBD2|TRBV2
TGTGCCAGCAGGGCAGGCGGATTAGCGGGCGTGGGGAACAATGAGCAGTTCTTC
CASRAGGLAGVGNNEQFF
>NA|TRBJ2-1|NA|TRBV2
TGTGCCAGCAGTGAAATCTGGCCCCCATGGTTCTTC
CASSEIWPPWFF
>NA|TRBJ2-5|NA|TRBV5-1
TGCGCCAGCAGCTTGGCGGGAAAAGAGACCCAGTACTTC
CASSLAGKETQYF
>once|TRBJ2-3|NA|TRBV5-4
TGTGCCAGCAGCGCCGTGACTAGTACGAGCACAGATACGCAGTATTTT
CASSAVTSTSTDTQYF
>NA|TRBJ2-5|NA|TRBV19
TGTGCCAGTCGGGGAGCCCAAGAGACCCAGTACTTC
CASRGAQETQYF
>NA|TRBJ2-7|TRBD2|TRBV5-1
TGCGCCAGCAGCTTGGCTGTTATAGCGGGAGCCGACGAGCAGTACTTC
CASSLAVIAGADEQYF
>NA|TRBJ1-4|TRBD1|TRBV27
TGTGCCAGCAGTTTAGTACAAGGGGGCGGAGAAAAACTGTTTTTT
CASSLVQGGGEKLFF
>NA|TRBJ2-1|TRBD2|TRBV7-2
TGTGCCAGCGTCATGCGGGGGGACGTCAATGAGCAGTTCTTC
CASVMRGDVNEQFF
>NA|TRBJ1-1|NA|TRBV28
TGTGCCAGCAGTTTATCTCTGAGCACTGAAGCTTTCTTT
CASSLSLSTEAFF
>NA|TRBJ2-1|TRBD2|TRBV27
TGTGCCAGCAGTTCCCTTCTAGCGGGAGTGAATGAGCAGTTCTTC
CASSSLLAGVNEQFF
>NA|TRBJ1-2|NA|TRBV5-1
TGCGCCAGCAGCTTGGACGGGAACAGACGCTATGGCTACACCTTC
CASSLDGNRRYGYTF
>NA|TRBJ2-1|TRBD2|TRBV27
TGTGCCAGCGGGTTCCCCCTAGCGGGAGGGCCCAATGAGCAGTTCTTC
CASGFPLAGGPNEQFF
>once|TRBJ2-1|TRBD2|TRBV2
TGTGCCAGCAGTGAATTAGTGACTAGCGGGGTTCATCCTAGCTCCTACAATGAGCAGTTCTTC
CASSELVTSGVHPSSYNEQFF
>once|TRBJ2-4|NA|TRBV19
TGTGCCAGTGAAAGCGCGCCAGGGATGGACGCCAAAAACATTCAGTACTTC
CASESAPGMDAKNIQYF
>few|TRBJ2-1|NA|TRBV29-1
TGCAGCAGCGTCCGGGATCCCCCTGGAAGTGAGCAGTTCTTC
CSSVRDPPGSEQFF
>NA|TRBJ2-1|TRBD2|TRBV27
TGTGCCAGCAGTTCGGGGACTAGCGGGACCTACAATGAGCAGTTCTTC
CASSSGTSGTYNEQFF
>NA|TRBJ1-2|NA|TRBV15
TGTGCCACCAGCAGAGGGGCACAGGGTGGTGGCTACACCTTC
CATSRGAQGGGYTF
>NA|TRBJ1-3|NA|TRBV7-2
TGTGCCAGCAGCTTGGCAGGCACCTCTGGAAACACCATATATTTT
CASSLAGTSGNTIYF
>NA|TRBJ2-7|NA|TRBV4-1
TGCGCCAGCAGCCAAGAGGGTAAGGGGAGGAAGGAGCAGTACTTC
CASSQEGKGRKEQYF
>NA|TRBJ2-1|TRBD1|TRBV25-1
TGTGCCAGCAGCCATACAGGGGCCAGCTACAATGAGCAGTTCTTC
CASSHTGASYNEQFF
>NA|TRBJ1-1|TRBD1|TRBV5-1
TGCGCCAGCAGCTTGGTACAGGGGGTAATAGGGTACACTGAAGCTTTCTTT
CASSLVQGVIGYTEAFF
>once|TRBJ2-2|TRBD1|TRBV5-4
TGTGCCAGCAGCGTCCAGGGGGCGCGTCCAGCCACCGGGGAGCTGTTTTTT
CASSVQGARPATGELFF
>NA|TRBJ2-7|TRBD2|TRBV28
TGTGCCAGCACCCCGGGACTAGCGGGGGTCTCCTACGAGCAGTACTTC
CASTPGLAGVSYEQYF
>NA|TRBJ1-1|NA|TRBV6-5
TGTGCCAGCAGCGGATACAGGGTAGACACTGAAGCTTTCTTT
CASSGYRVDTEAFF
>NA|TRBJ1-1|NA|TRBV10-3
TGTGCCATCAGTGATTCTCGGGTTGTGAACACTGAAGCTTTCTTT
CAISDSRVVNTEAFF
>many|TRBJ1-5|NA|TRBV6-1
TGTGCCAGCCTGTATGCAAAGGAGTACAATCAGCCCCAGCATTTT
CASLYAKEYNQPQHF
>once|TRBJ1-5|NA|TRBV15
TGTGCCACCAGCAGAACAGGGTATAACAATCAGCCCCAGCATTTT
CATSRTGYNNQPQHF
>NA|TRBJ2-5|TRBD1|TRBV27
TGTGCCAGCAAGGTCAGGGGGCGACAGACCCAGTACTTC
CASKVRGRQTQYF
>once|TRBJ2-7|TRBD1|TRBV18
TGTGCCAGCTCACCAGGACAGGGGGCCATTGACGAGCAGTACTTC
CASSPGQGAIDEQYF